This TCR beta chain derives from a study of follicular helper T cells after annual influenza vaccination. The germline CDR1 and CDR2 sequences are SGHRS and YFSETQ. This CDR3 has 15 amino acids. The V and J ends lost 5 bases and 2 bases respectively, with 14 bases between them. This clone was seen a single time. Indicated time point: 2014-2015 season, pre-vaccination. Only in-frame clones appear in the TCRdb table, and some are missing; sequencing was by immunoSEQ multiplex PCR. The profile shows about 11,000 clones, roughly 80% of them singletons. The sequences come from CXCR5- memory CD4+ T cells sorted from blood, collected on the day of influenza vaccination. The TCR was taken from an adult who received the influenza vaccine. The rearrangement links TRBV5-1 to TRBJ1-3; D call uncertain. The CDR3 bases are TGCGCCAGCAGAGAAAACACCGCTCCTGGAAACACCATATATTTT. Translated, it gives CASRENTAPGNTIYF. The full variable domain, in which reference TRBV5-1 and TRBJ1-3 provide the parts outside the CDR3, is KAGVTQTPRYLIKTRGQQVTLSCSPISGHRSVSWYQQTPGQGLQFLFEYFSETQRNKGNFPGRFSGRQFSNSRSEMNVSTLELGDSALYLCASRENTAPGNTIYFGEGSWLTVV.